This is a list of T cell receptor beta chains from one sample in a study of Ad26.COV2.S vaccination and SARS-CoV-2 variants. Profiled with immunoSEQ multiplex PCR; TCRdb holds only in-frame clones, not every one. The sample yields about 420,000 clones, roughly 90% seen once. Specimen: peripheral blood, collected in a trial of Ad26.COV2.S vaccine versus placebo. The receptors were gathered from a person aged 18-60 years who received the Ad26.COV2.S COVID-19 vaccine or a placebo. CDR3s include the opening cysteine and the closing phenylalanine or tryptophan. D genes are given only for firm matches. Clone size, where shown, is once, few, many, or a class for clones that have expanded.

TRBV6-6,-,TRBJ1-1,-,CASTNRAVIHEAFF,TGTGCCAGCACGAATCGGGCGGTAATACATGAAGCTTTCTTT
TRBV10-3,TRBD2,TRBJ2-1,-,CAISEGGGDFNEQFF,TGTGCCATCAGTGAGGGGGGAGGGGACTTCAATGAGCAGTTCTTC
TRBV18,-,TRBJ1-1,-,CASSPPARPNTEAFF,TGTGCCAGCTCACCACCGGCACGGCCGAACACTGAAGCTTTCTTT
TRBV7-2,-,TRBJ2-1,-,CASSFDLRGRSYNEQFF,TGTGCCAGCAGCTTCGACCTCCGGGGGCGCTCTTACAATGAGCAGTTCTTC
TRBV10-3,-,TRBJ1-6,few,CAISESTASSYNSPLHF,TGTGCCATCAGTGAGTCGACAGCTAGCTCCTATAATTCACCCCTCCACTTT
TRBV19,-,TRBJ2-7,-,CASRQAASYEQYF,TGTGCCAGTAGACAGGCAGCTTCCTACGAGCAGTACTTC
TRBV5-1,TRBD1,TRBJ1-1,-,CASSLAGQATEAFF,TGCGCCAGCAGCTTGGCCGGACAGGCCACTGAAGCTTTCTTT
TRBV11-2,TRBD2,TRBJ2-3,-,CASSSLAGGYTDTQYF,TGTGCCAGCAGCTCTCTAGCGGGGGGTTATACAGATACGCAGTATTTT
TRBV7-9,-,TRBJ1-3,-,CASSPGQYPSGNTIYF,TGTGCCAGCAGCCCAGGCCAGTACCCCTCTGGAAACACCATATATTTT
TRBV27,TRBD2,TRBJ2-3,-,CASSPSGETDTQYF,TGTGCCAGCAGTCCTAGCGGGGAGACAGATACGCAGTATTTT
TRBV28,-,TRBJ1-1,-,CASSPHGLNTEAFF,TGTGCCAGCAGCCCCCACGGATTGAACACTGAAGCTTTCTTT
TRBV3-1/TRBV3-2,-,TRBJ2-3,-,CASSHLARVADTQYF,TGTGCCAGCAGCCATCTGGCAAGGGTCGCAGATACGCAGTATTTT
TRBV2,-,TRBJ1-2,-,CASAGGQVSNYGYTF,TGTGCCTCAGCGGGGGGGCAGGTCTCTAACTATGGCTACACCTTC
TRBV5-6,-,TRBJ1-2,-,CASSLGGRRGYTF,TGTGCCAGCAGCTTGGGGGGCAGACGGGGCTACACCTTC
TRBV7-7,TRBD1,TRBJ2-2,-,CASSPRQGANTGELFF,TGTGCTAGCAGCCCCCGACAGGGAGCAAACACCGGGGAGCTGTTTTTT
TRBV19,TRBD2,TRBJ2-3,-,CASSPRGAGAPGGPDTQYF,TGTGCCAGTAGTCCTCGGGGAGCGGGGGCCCCGGGAGGCCCAGATACGCAGTATTTT
TRBV21-1,-,TRBJ1-1,-,CASSARTGGESTEAFF,TGTGCCAGCAGCGCCCGGACAGGGGGCGAGAGTACTGAAGCTTTCTTT
TRBV5-8,-,TRBJ2-3,once,CASRSGTDHTDTQYF,TGTGCCAGCAGGTCCGGGACGGACCACACAGATACGCAGTATTTT
TRBV7-8,-,TRBJ1-6,few,CASSLSRGRNSPLHF,TGTGCCAGCAGCTTAAGCCGGGGGAGGAATTCACCCCTCCACTTT
TRBV28,-,TRBJ1-5,-,CASSLLGPGQPQHF,TGTGCCAGCAGTTTATTGGGACCCGGGCAGCCCCAGCATTTT
TRBV6-5,TRBD2,TRBJ2-3,-,CASSRGGSTDTQYF,TGTGCCAGCAGCCGGGGGGGGAGCACAGATACGCAGTATTTT
TRBV15,-,TRBJ1-1,-,CATSSERGGYTEAFF,TGTGCCACCAGCAGCGAGAGGGGGGGTTACACTGAAGCTTTCTTT
TRBV9,-,TRBJ1-4,once,CASGRGRATEKLFF,TGTGCCAGCGGGAGGGGCAGGGCGACTGAAAAACTGTTTTTT
TRBV7-3,-,TRBJ1-2,-,CASSLGFEGNTGGYTF,TGTGCCAGCAGCTTGGGGTTTGAGGGGAATACGGGTGGCTACACCTTC
TRBV28,-,TRBJ2-7,once,CASSLNLEQASYEQYF,TGTGCCAGCAGTTTGAATTTAGAACAGGCATCCTACGAGCAGTACTTC
TRBV2,-,TRBJ1-1,-,CASTRTSDEAFF,TGTGCCAGCACGAGGACCTCAGATGAAGCTTTCTTT
TRBV7-2,-,TRBJ2-7,once,CASSLVPSTEEYF,TGTGCCAGCAGCTTAGTCCCCTCTACGGAGGAGTACTTC
TRBV9,TRBD2,TRBJ2-3,-,CASSARASGNGDTQYF,TGTGCCAGCAGCGCCCGGGCTAGCGGCAATGGTGATACGCAGTATTTT
TRBV19,-,TRBJ2-1,once,CASSIAPQEYNEQFF,TGTGCCAGTAGTATTGCCCCCCAGGAATACAATGAGCAGTTCTTC